This T cell receptor (beta chain) was sequenced for a study of T cell responses to AZD1222 COVID-19 vaccine. Assay used: immunoSEQ multiplex PCR; TCRdb lists only in-frame clones, some missing. The profile shows 100,000 to 150,000 clones, roughly 90% of them singletons. Germline V gene lookup returns CDR1 SQVTM and CDR2 ANQGSEA. V lost 8 bases to trimming and J lost 3 bases, with 11 bases between them. The CDR3 runs 12 residues. This TCR was sampled from an adult in good health. Specimen: peripheral blood, collected on day 0 of AZD1222 vaccination. The chain is built from TRBV29-1 and TRBJ1-5, with unresolved D. Written as DNA, the CDR3 is TGCAGCACCCTCGACCCCAATCAGCCCCAGCATTTT. The encoded protein is CSTLDPNQPQHF.